The rows below give T cell receptor beta chains drawn from one sample of a study of T cell changes during pregnancy in multiple sclerosis. Repertoires were generated with immunoSEQ multiplex PCR, while TCRdb's copy carries only in-frame clones and drops some. The repertoire has about 38,000 clones, more than 70% of them found once; the top ten carry 6% to 7.5%. The sample was CD8+ T cells from peripheral blood mononuclear cells, taken in the third trimester of pregnancy. The receptors derive from a female donor with multiple sclerosis, enrolled in a pregnancy study. Both conserved end residues are part of each CDR3. A D gene is named only where the DNA matches it firmly. Where a row states a size, it is once, few, many or the class of an expanded clone; other rows omit it.

D gene	clone size	V gene	J gene	CDR3 length	CDR3 DNA	CDR3 protein
-	-	TRBV19	TRBJ1-1	15	TGTGCCAGTAGTATCGGAGAGGGTGTGAACACTGAAGCTTTCTTT	CASSIGEGVNTEAFF
-	-	TRBV25-1	TRBJ2-5	17	TGTGCCAGCAGTGAATTAACAGGGAATGATCACCAAGAGACCCAGTACTTC	CASSELTGNDHQETQYF
TRBD1	few	TRBV7-2	TRBJ2-7	15	TGTGCCAGCAGCCAAGCGAGGGGGACAGTCTACGAGCAGTACTTC	CASSQARGTVYEQYF
-	-	TRBV4-1	TRBJ2-2	15	TGCGCCAGCAGCCAATCCCGGGGGAGCACCGGGGAGCTGTTTTTT	CASSQSRGSTGELFF
-	-	TRBV9	TRBJ2-2	18	TGTGCCAGCAGCGTAGTGGGCGAGGGATCGGTATACACCGGGGAGCTGTTTTTT	CASSVVGEGSVYTGELFF
TRBD1	-	TRBV5-6	TRBJ1-1	14	TGTGCCAGCAGCTCGACAGGGTGGAACACTGAAGCTTTCTTT	CASSSTGWNTEAFF
TRBD1	once	TRBV18	TRBJ2-4	20	TGTGCCAGCCCATTTGGGGACAGGGTCCCCGTTCGGGTGGCCAAAAACATTCAGTACTTC	CASPFGDRVPVRVAKNIQYF
-	few	TRBV6-1	TRBJ2-1	14	TGTGCCAGCACCGAGGGCCCCACGAACAATGAGCAGTTCTTC	CASTEGPTNNEQFF
-	-	TRBV11-2	TRBJ1-1	13	TGTGCCAGCAGCTCTATACTGAACACTGAAGCTTTCTTT	CASSSILNTEAFF
-	once	TRBV2	TRBJ1-1	12	TGTGCCAGCATGGAGGGCGGCACTGAAGCTTTCTTT	CASMEGGTEAFF
-	-	TRBV10-1	TRBJ2-7	14	TGCGCCAGCAGTGAGTCGGTCGGCTCCTACGAGCAGTACTTC	CASSESVGSYEQYF
-	-	TRBV25-1	TRBJ1-1	14	TGTGCCAGCACCGGACAGTCAATGAACACTGAAGCTTTCTTT	CASTGQSMNTEAFF
TRBD1	few	TRBV11-3	TRBJ1-1	17	TGTGCCAGCAGCTTAGTTACGACAGGGGCACTGAACACTGAAGCTTTCTTT	CASSLVTTGALNTEAFF
-	few	TRBV27	TRBJ2-1	13	TGTGCCAGCAGTTTATCCCGGAGCGGTGAGCAGTTCTTC	CASSLSRSGEQFF
TRBD1	-	TRBV27	TRBJ1-6	16	TGTGCCAGCAGGACAGGGGGACCGTCCTATAATTCACCCCTCCACTTT	CASRTGGPSYNSPLHF
-	-	TRBV6-6	TRBJ2-7	11	TGTGCCAGCAGTTCGGACATAGAGCAGTACTTC	CASSSDIEQYF
TRBD1	-	TRBV4-3	TRBJ1-6	16	TGCGCCAGCAGCCAAGATCTGGGACAGGGGGGCTCACCCCTCCACTTT	CASSQDLGQGGSPLHF
-	-	TRBV6-5	TRBJ2-1	11	TGTCCTAGTACCCCCGCGGAGGGGCAGTTCTTC	CPSTPAEGQFF
-	once	TRBV30	TRBJ2-3	14	TGTGCCTGGAGTTTTACAGGGGGGGCAGATACGCAGTATTTT	CAWSFTGGADTQYF
TRBD1	-	TRBV5-1	TRBJ1-1	15	TGCGCCAGCAGCTTGACCACAGGGGAAAGGACTGAAGCTTTCTTT	CASSLTTGERTEAFF
TRBD1	-	TRBV27	TRBJ2-7	14	TGTGCCAGCAGTTTATCGGGACAGAGCTACGAGCAGTACTTC	CASSLSGQSYEQYF
TRBD2	-	TRBV29-1	TRBJ2-3	19	TGCAGCGTTGAATCTTTCGAACTAGCGGGGGGGATTAGCACAGATACGCAGTATTTT	CSVESFELAGGISTDTQYF
TRBD1	once	TRBV2	TRBJ1-2	13	TGTGCCAGCATGGAGACAGGGGGTGATGGCTACACCTTC	CASMETGGDGYTF
-	-	TRBV11-2	TRBJ1-1	15	TGTGCCAGCAGCAGGGTGACAGGATTGAACACTGAAGCTTTCTTT	CASSRVTGLNTEAFF
-	-	TRBV10-2	TRBJ2-7	14	TGCGCCACCAGCGGCTTGGGGGCTTTAGACGAGCAGTACTTC	CATSGLGALDEQYF
TRBD1	-	TRBV29-1	TRBJ1-2	12	TGCAGCGGGGGGACAGGGAACTATGGCTACACCTTC	CSGGTGNYGYTF
-	-	TRBV4-3	TRBJ2-3	16	TGCGCCAGCAGCCAAGATGTGGGGGCGAGCACAGATACGCAGTATTTT	CASSQDVGASTDTQYF
-	few	TRBV30	TRBJ1-5	16	TGTGCCTGTACCGAGGGGGGCAGGGAGGGATGGCAGCCCCAGCATTTT	CACTEGGREGWQPQHF
-	-	TRBV6-1	TRBJ1-2	13	TGTGCCAGCTTCCGCGGGGCTTTTCAAGGCTACACCTTC	CASFRGAFQGYTF
-	-	TRBV5-1	TRBJ1-1	12	TGCGCCAGCCTGGGCGAAAACACTGAAGCTTTCTTT	CASLGENTEAFF
-	-	TRBV7-8	TRBJ1-1	16	TGTGCCAGCAGCTTTTGGGCAGACAGAAAATCTACTGAAGCTTTCTTT	CASSFWADRKSTEAFF
TRBD1	once	TRBV27	TRBJ1-6	15	TGTGCCAGCAGTCCCCTGGGACAGCCAAATTCACCCCTCCACTTT	CASSPLGQPNSPLHF
-	-	TRBV7-8	TRBJ1-1	13	TGTGCCAGCAGCTTAGCGCAGGGCACTGAAGCTTTCTTT	CASSLAQGTEAFF
-	-	TRBV2	TRBJ2-1	14	TGTGCCAGCAGTCCTCTAGAGAGGGTGAATGAGCAGTTCTTC	CASSPLERVNEQFF
TRBD2	few	TRBV6-1	TRBJ2-5	15	TGTGCCAGCAGTGAACTAGCGGGGGCCCAAGAGACCCAGTACTTC	CASSELAGAQETQYF
-	-	TRBV4-2	TRBJ2-4	15	TGTGCCAGCAGCCCGCGGTTTGGGGCCAAAAACATTCAGTACTTC	CASSPRFGAKNIQYF
-	-	TRBV7-2	TRBJ2-3	16	TGTGCCAGCAGCTTAGATTCATGGGGGGAGACAGATACGCAGTATTTT	CASSLDSWGETDTQYF
-	-	TRBV19	TRBJ2-1	11	TGTGCCAGTAGTATCCAGGTTGAGCAGTTCTTC	CASSIQVEQFF
-	-	TRBV7-9	TRBJ1-2	15	TGTGCCAGCAGCTTAGTGGTCATCAGAAACTATGGCTACACCTTC	CASSLVVIRNYGYTF
TRBD2	-	TRBV7-9	TRBJ2-2	15	TGTGCCAGCAGCTTGGGAAGCGGGGAAACCGGGGAGCTGTTTTTT	CASSLGSGETGELFF
TRBD1	-	TRBV28	TRBJ1-1	16	TGTGCCAGCAGTCCCCTCGGAGGGGGCCACGGCACTGAAGCTTTCTTT	CASSPLGGGHGTEAFF
TRBD1	-	TRBV4-1	TRBJ1-1	16	TGCGCCAGCAGCCAAGTATGGGACAGGACGAACACTGAAGCTTTCTTT	CASSQVWDRTNTEAFF
-	-	TRBV7-6	TRBJ1-2	14	TGTGCCAGCAGCCTTTCTACCTCTAACTATGGCTACACCTTC	CASSLSTSNYGYTF
-	-	TRBV5-4	TRBJ1-1	15	TGTGCCAGCAGCCCTGCGGGTCGGGGGGACACTGAAGCTTTCTTT	CASSPAGRGDTEAFF
-	-	TRBV30	TRBJ1-4	16	TGTGCCTGGACCTCCGGGACAAGGGGAGGGGGTGAAAAACTGTTTTTT	CAWTSGTRGGGEKLFF
-	-	TRBV19	TRBJ1-5	14	TGTGCCAGTAGTCCACAGATCCTCAGGTATGCCCAGCATTTT	CASSPQILRYAQHF
-	-	TRBV27	TRBJ2-6	16	TGTGCCAGCAGTGCACTCTCCACGTCCGGGGCCAACGTCCTGACTTTC	CASSALSTSGANVLTF
-	-	TRBV16	TRBJ1-2	14	TGTGCCAGCAGCCAATCCGGCCAGGACTATGGCTACACCTTC	CASSQSGQDYGYTF
-	-	TRBV6-5	TRBJ2-3	13	TGTGCCAGCTTAGGGGCTAGCACAGATACGCAGTATTTT	CASLGASTDTQYF
TRBD1	once	TRBV19	TRBJ1-6	15	TGTGCCAGTAGATATACAGGGGTAGATAATTCACCCCTCCACTTT	CASRYTGVDNSPLHF
TRBD1	once	TRBV7-8	TRBJ1-5	14	TGTGCCAGCATTCAAGACAGGGACAATCAGCCCCAGCATTTT	CASIQDRDNQPQHF
-	-	TRBV30	TRBJ1-1	14	TGTGCCTGGAGTGTGGGGGGTGTGAACACTGAAGCTTTCTTT	CAWSVGGVNTEAFF
TRBD1	once	TRBV5-6	TRBJ1-2	14	TGTGCCAGCAGCTGGGACAGGGGGCCTTATGGCTACACCTTC	CASSWDRGPYGYTF
TRBD2	medium-sized	TRBV6-4	TRBJ2-3	15	TGTGCCAGCAGTGAATCCAGCGGGGGGGCAGATACGCAGTATTTT	CASSESSGGADTQYF
-	-	TRBV6-1	TRBJ2-3	15	TGTGCCAGCAGTGAATCCCTTGGGCAGGCAGATACGCAGTATTTT	CASSESLGQADTQYF
-	-	TRBV29-1	TRBJ1-6	21	TGCAGCGTTGAAGCACGAACTCAGTCCTCCACTCGGAGCTCCTATAATTCACCCCTCCACTTT	CSVEARTQSSTRSSYNSPLHF
-	-	TRBV16	TRBJ2-6	18	TGTGCCAGCAGCCAATCAGTCAGCGTAAGCTCTGGGGCCAACGTCCTGACTTTC	CASSQSVSVSSGANVLTF
-	-	TRBV2	TRBJ2-3	16	TGTGCCAGCAGTTCCCGTACTAGCTACCCCCCAGATACGCAGTATTTT	CASSSRTSYPPDTQYF
TRBD2	-	TRBV7-9	TRBJ2-1	13	TGTGCCAGCGGGACTAGCGGATACAATGAGCAGTTCTTC	CASGTSGYNEQFF
-	-	TRBV27	TRBJ2-1	16	TGTGCCAGCAGTTTATCGGGTGAGGGCTCCTACAATGAGCAGTTCTTC	CASSLSGEGSYNEQFF